The 11 T cell receptor beta chains below come from one sample, sequenced in a study of shared clonotypes between healthy human individuals. Here immunoSEQ multiplex PCR was the method, and the copy in TCRdb shows in-frame clones only, minus some. The sample shows about 580,000 clones, 98% of them seen only once. Terminally differentiated effector memory CD45RA+ cells were excluded from the naive CD8 cells, which were CD45RO-negative and positively selected for CCR7. Material for sequencing was naive CD8+ T cells sorted from blood. These receptors originate from a man aged 25-45 years in good health.

The rearrangement links TRBV27 to TRBJ2-1; TRBD2 aligns across 12 bases. The CDR3 contains 15 residues. Germline assignment: CDR1 MNHEY and CDR2 SMNVEV (reference sequence). With V trimmed by 5 bases and J by 7 bases, 6 bases remained unmatched. The CDR3 DNA is TGTGCCAGCAGTCCCCTAGCGGGAGGGTGGAATGAGCAGTTCTTC. It codes for CASSPLAGGWNEQFF.

The V call is TRBV6-1, the J call TRBJ2-1; maybe TRBD2 (6 bases). Germline assignment: CDR1 MNHNS and CDR2 SASEGT. This CDR3 contains 14 residues. V lost 3 bases to trimming and J lost 10 bases, with 16 bases between them. The CDR3 sequence: CASSETEGIQEQFF. In DNA, the CDR3 is TGTGCCAGCAGTGAGACGGAGGGGATACAGGAGCAGTTCTTC.

The gene calls are TRBV4-2 and TRBJ2-1; D remains unclear. The CDR3 is 15 amino acids. Trimming took off 1 base at V and 4 bases at J, with 11 bases between the two ends. The germline V gene has CDR1 LGHNA and CDR2 YNFKEQ. As DNA, the CDR3 is TGTGCCAGCAGCCAAGCAAGGACCGCGTACAATGAGCAGTTCTTC. It translates to CASSQARTAYNEQFF.

The V call is TRBV7-8, the J call TRBJ2-7; D is unclear. The CDR3 has 14 amino acids. The ends were cut back, 4 bases at V and 6 bases at J, with 16 bases in the middle. Germline CDR1 SGHVS, CDR2 FQNEAQ. The CDR3 spells CASSSNPGGLEQYF. The CDR3 nucleotides are TGTGCCAGCAGCTCTAACCCCGGTGGGCTCGAGCAGTACTTC.

This chain uses TRBV28 with TRBJ2-5; 11 nucleotides match TRBD2. The germline gives CDR1 MDHEN, CDR2 SYDVKM. Losses at the gene ends were 7 bases for V and 3 bases for J; bases not matched to a gene: 7. This CDR3 comprises 15 residues. The CDR3 DNA is TGTGCCAGCACCGAGGGACTAGCGGTTAAAGAGACCCAGTACTTC. This codes for CASTEGLAVKETQYF.

This chain uses TRBV29-1 with TRBJ2-4; TRBD2 matches 10 bases. Per the germline V gene, CDR1 is SQVTM and CDR2 is ANQGSEA. This CDR3 is 15 amino acids long. V lost 6 bases, J lost 8 bases, and 13 bases stayed unmatched. CDR3 amino acids: CSVAIPLAGVYIQYF. In DNA, the CDR3 is TGCAGCGTCGCAATTCCCCTAGCGGGAGTCTACATTCAGTACTTC.

With respect to this clone: The same CDR3 arises from other DNA sequences in this sample as well. This chain joins TRBV27 and TRBJ2-7; D tentatively reads TRBD1 or TRBD2 (5 bases each). The CDR3 length is 14 residues. Germline values: CDR1 MNHEY, CDR2 SMNVEV (reference sequence). V shed 2 bases and J shed 1 base, with 9 bases lying between them. The CDR3 here is CASSLGRQSYEQYF. DNA of the CDR3: TGTGCCAGCAGTTTAGGGAGACAGTCCTACGAGCAGTACTTC.

This clone was recorded once. For the CDR3, the DNA is TGTGCCAGCAGCCGGACTAGCGGGACGGGAAGGTACTTC. Translation gives CASSRTSGTGRYF. The chain has TRBV28 and TRBJ2-7; 12 positions agree with TRBD2. This CDR3 has 13 amino acids. Germline V gene lookup returns CDR1 MDHEN and CDR2 SYDVKM. Unmatched junction bases numbered 9, after V lost 6 bases and J lost 12 bases.

The J gene is TRBJ1-2, the V gene TRBV30, with a tentative D call TRBD1 (5 bases). V lost 1 base and J lost 4, with 13 bases in between. The CDR3 has 14 amino acids. The germline V gene encodes CDR1 GTSNPN and CDR2 SVGIG (reference sequence). DNA of the CDR3: TGTGCCTGGAGTGAGGGCAAGGGGCCCTATGGCTACACCTTC. Translation: CAWSEGKGPYGYTF.

The rearrangement uses TRBV7-8 and TRBJ2-3, with TRBD2 identical over 9 bases. Germline V gene sequence: CDR1 SGHVS, CDR2 FQNEAQ. V dropped 5 bases and J dropped 1; count of bases not matched to a gene: 16. This CDR3 comprises 19 residues. The CDR3 DNA is TGTGCCAGCAGCCCAAGGGTTGGCGGGAGGGCCGGAGGCACAGATACGCAGTATTTT. This encodes CASSPRVGGRAGGTDTQYF.

This chain connects TRBV7-6 to TRBJ2-2, with 8 bases lining up with TRBD2. This CDR3 is built from 15 residues. Germline loops: CDR1 SGHVS, CDR2 FNYEAQ. J lost 5 bases, V lost 3 bases, and 5 bases had no gene match. CDR3 in amino acids: CASSLGVAGTGELFF. The CDR3 coding sequence is TGTGCCAGCAGCTTGGGAGTAGCGGGGACCGGGGAGCTGTTTTTT.